This T cell receptor beta chain was identified in a study of T cell changes during pregnancy in multiple sclerosis. The protocol was immunoSEQ multiplex PCR, while the TCRdb copy is restricted to in-frame clones and leaves out a portion. The sample records tens of thousands of clones, 92% being singletons. The V and J ends lost 2 bases and 7 bases respectively, with 9 bases between them. From germline, CDR1 is KGHSH and CDR2 LQKENI. The CDR3 contains 13 residues. This clone was detected once. V and J are TRBV18 and TRBJ2-1; D perhaps matches TRBD2 (5 bases). The source is a female donor in good health, enrolled as a control in a pregnancy study. Here the sequenced sample was peripheral blood, taken in the second trimester of pregnancy. CDR3 sequence reads: CASSPSAENEQFF. The CDR3 DNA sequence: TGTGCCAGCTCACCATCAGCGGAGAATGAGCAGTTCTTC. The full variable domain, with the rest looked up from reference TRBV18 and TRBJ2-1, is NAGVMQNPRHLVRRRGQEARLRCSPMKGHSHVYWYRQLPEEGLKFMVYLQKENIIDESGMPKERFSAEFPKEGPSILRIQQVVRGDSAAYFCASSPSAENEQFFGPGTRLTVL.